A single sample is the source of the 13 T cell receptor beta chains below, sequenced in a study of shared clonotypes between healthy human individuals (dated by TCRdb to the early 2020s). The library was made by the immunoSEQ multiplex PCR assay. TCRdb took this table from immuneACCESS and kept in-frame rearrangements with V and J called. Such tables lack part of the clones; where checked against another copy, unresolved V genes explain under half of the gap, and the rest is unexplained. For this sample the table gives roughly 600,000 clones, of which 98% were detected only once. The top ten constitute approximately 0.3% of the sample. CD8 naive samples were obtained by positive selection for CCR7 among CD45RO-negative cells, yielding a CD45RA+CCR7+ population from which TemRA cells were excluded. Sequencing was done on a sample of naive CD8+ T cells sorted from blood. In light of the paper, this sample's cell subset or site label describes: CD45RA+CCR7+. The receptor source for this set is a man in his thirties or forties in good health.

With regard to this clone: The identical CDR3 is also encoded by other nucleotide sequences in the sample. The V call is TRBV7-9, the J call TRBJ1-3; no firm D call. The CDR3 is 12 amino acids. Germline CDR1 reads SEHNR; CDR2 reads FQNEAQ (reference sequence). Deletions cut 2 bases from V and 1 base from J, with 0 bases between. The CDR3 DNA follows: TGTGCCAGCAGCTTATCTGGAAACACCATATATTTT. Its translation: CASSLSGNTIYF.

The chain combines TRBV10-3 with TRBJ1-5; D is unclear. Per the germline V gene, CDR1 is ENHRY and CDR2 is SYGVKD. There are 14 residues in the CDR3. V was cut by 3 bases and J by 0 bases, with 6 bases left in between. CDR3 sequence: CAISDGSSNQPQHF. CDR3 bases: TGTGCCATCAGTGACGGCAGTAGCAATCAGCCCCAGCATTTT.

V and J are TRBV4-3 and TRBJ2-7; perhaps TRBD2 as D (5 bases). CDR1 is LGHNA, CDR2 YSLEER, per germline. The CDR3 extends over 15 amino acids. The V end was cut by 4 bases, the J end by 3 bases, with 16 bases between. The CDR3: CASSPGMRAGYEQYF. The CDR3 DNA reads as TGCGCCAGCAGCCCCGGGATGAGGGCGGGCTACGAGCAGTACTTC.

The chain couples TRBV7-9 to TRBJ2-3; 10 bases match TRBD2. The V gene end was trimmed by 6 bases and the J gene end by 2 bases; junction bases not matched to a gene: 2. CDR1 is SEHNR and CDR2 is FQNEAQ in the germline V gene (reference sequence). This CDR3 region has 14 residues. CDR3 DNA sequence: TGTGCCAGCAGAACTAGCGGGAACACAGATACGCAGTATTTT. Translation gives CASRTSGNTDTQYF.

V is TRBV9 and J is TRBJ2-3; D is tentatively TRBD1 or TRBD2 (5 bases each). From germline, CDR1 is SGDLS and CDR2 YYNGEE. V was trimmed by 1 base and J by 4 bases, leaving 25 bases between them. The length of the CDR3 is 19 residues. The CDR3 region has the DNA TGTGCCAGCAGCGTAACCCGGGACCACACTCCGACCACCGCAGATACGCAGTATTTT. It yields the protein CASSVTRDHTPTTADTQYF.

This chain joins TRBV5-4 and TRBJ1-1, with D maybe TRBD1 (5 bases). CDR1 SGHNT and CDR2 YYREEE come from the germline V gene (reference sequence). This CDR3 spans 14 amino acids. V lost 2 bases and J lost 3, with 11 bases in between. Written as DNA, the CDR3 is TGTGCCAGCAGCTTCGTCGCGGGGGACACTGAAGCTTTCTTT. It codes for CASSFVAGDTEAFF.

CDR3 DNA: TGTGCCAGCAGTGACAGGACCCCTGGGGATGAGCAGTTCTTC. Its protein is CASSDRTPGDEQFF. This sequence joins TRBV27 and TRBJ2-1; tentative D call: TRBD1 (6 bases). There are 14 residues in the CDR3. V was trimmed by 5 bases and J by 8 bases, leaving 16 bases between them. Germline CDR1 MNHEY, CDR2 SMNVEV (reference sequence).

The V call is TRBV6-5, the J call TRBJ2-7; D gene ambiguous. Germline V gives CDR1 MNHEY, CDR2 SVGAGI. V was pared by 0 bases and J by 2 bases, with 8 bases between. The CDR3 is made up of 14 amino acids. The CDR3 bases are TGTGCCAGCAGTTACTCTGACACAGCCTACGAGCAGTACTTC. The encoded protein is CASSYSDTAYEQYF.

The rearrangement uses TRBV28 and TRBJ2-7; a weak D match, TRBD2 (5 bases). Trimming cost V 2 bases and J 2 bases, with 19 bases left between them. The CDR3 runs to 17 residues. Germline loops: CDR1 MDHEN, CDR2 SYDVKM. The CDR3 sequence: CASSLMVQPEGTYEQYF. The CDR3, as DNA: TGTGCCAGCAGTTTAATGGTCCAGCCTGAGGGAACCTACGAGCAGTACTTC. The whole variable domain, remainder taken from reference TRBV28 and TRBJ2-7, is DVKVTQSSRYLVKRTGEKVFLECVQDMDHENMFWYRQDPGLGLRLIYFSYDVKMKEKGDIPEGYSVSREKKERFSLILESASTNQTSMYLCASSLMVQPEGTYEQYFGPGTRLTVT.

The rearrangement joins TRBV6-1 to TRBJ1-2; D unclear. The CDR3 is 16 residues long. The germline V gene has CDR1 MNHNS and CDR2 SASEGT. The germline V and J ends were trimmed by 0 bases and 8 bases, with 19 bases remaining between them. CDR3 sequence reads: CASSEALTDLFGGYTF. In DNA, the CDR3 is TGTGCCAGCAGTGAAGCGCTTACAGACCTTTTTGGGGGCTACACCTTC.

The chain recombines TRBV28 with TRBJ2-7, with 7 bases matching TRBD2. There are 16 residues in the CDR3. J lost 4 bases, V lost 3 bases, and 12 bases had no gene match. The germline gives CDR1 MDHEN, CDR2 SYDVKM. CDR3 in DNA: TGTGCCAGCAGTTTTCCGACGGGGGGAGTAGGTTACGAGCAGTACTTC. Amino acids: CASSFPTGGVGYEQYF.

This chain's CDR3 is CASSLGARGASYEQYF. CDR3 bases: TGTGCCAGCAGCTTAGGCGCGAGGGGGGCCTCCTACGAGCAGTACTTC. The V call is TRBV7-2, the J call TRBJ2-7; tentatively, D is TRBD1 or TRBD2 (6 bases each). CDR1 SGHTA and CDR2 FQGNSA come from the germline V gene. The V end was cut by 1 base, the J end by 0 bases, with 13 bases between. The CDR3 sequence is 16 residues long.

This clone appeared a single time. The chain combines TRBV21-1 with TRBJ2-3; TRBD2, the table's D call, was not compared with the DNA. TRBV21-1 is reported as a pseudogene. The CDR3 consists of 14 residues. CDR3 loop: CASRTSGEADTQYF. CDR3 sequence (DNA): TGTGCCAGTAGGACTAGCGGGGAAGCAGATACGCAGTATTTT.